This T cell receptor beta chain was profiled in a study of blood T cells in healthy people across ages. The use of a sample-barcoded 5' primer and a J-beta primer mix characterized a second PCR of about 7 to 12 cycles. TCRdb ran MiXCR on the 5' RACE reads and lists one entry per CDR3 protein. The sample records approximately 760,000 distinct CDR3 sequences, 20% to 30% being singletons. The CDR3 covers 12 residues. Germline V CDR1 and CDR2: SEHNR, FQNEAQ (reference sequence). V was cut by 6 bases and J by 6 bases, with 12 bases left in between. Whole-study findings and limits: Per million T cells, TCR beta diversity dropped about linearly as age rose.

About this clonotype: What it binds is unknown.

The same data also contributed to another study, on T cells of mothers and their children.

The sequenced sample was blood. The rearrangement joins TRBV7-9 to TRBJ2-7, with D hard to call. The clonotype comes from a boy between 10 and 17 years old in good health. The CDR3 loop reads CASSTTPGEQYF. The CDR3 coding sequence is TGTGCCAGCAGTACAACCCCGGGCGAGCAGTACTTC. Supplemented by reference TRBV7-9 and TRBJ2-7, the full variable domain reads DTGVSQNPRHKITKRGQNVTFRCDPISEHNRLYWYRQTLGQGPEFLTYFQNEAQLEKSRLLSDRFSAERPKGSFSTLEIQRTEQGDSAMYLCASSTTPGEQYFGPGTRLTVT.